Below, one T cell receptor (beta chain) is given with its context. Its antigen is as yet unknown. This record belongs to a study of early T cells in non-severe SARS-CoV-2 infection. Study-wide context: Bulk RNA isolated from unsorted whole blood underwent sequencing; chains were not paired. Study-level findings and limits: VDJdb matches were skewed toward anti-spike CD8 T cell responses.

With 2 bases clipped from V and 6 bases from J, the junction kept 5 bases outside the gene matches. In germline, CDR1 is GTSNPN, CDR2 SVGIG (reference sequence). CDR3 length: 14 amino acids. The TCR library protocol was used to attach unique molecular identifiers. These identifiers were attached to individual cDNA molecules. TCRdb called the 5' RACE reads again in MiXCR, with one record for every CDR3 protein. The sample lists roughly 60,000 distinct CDR3 sequences, 4.5% to 7% occurring once. The specimen was whole blood. This TCR was recovered from an adult who was a healthcare worker with PCR-confirmed SARS-CoV-2 infection or an uninfected control (not recorded which). This rearrangement joins TRBV30 to TRBJ2-2; TRBD1 matches 8 bases. The DNA for the CDR3 is TGTGCCTGGAGTAGGGACAGGCCCCCCGGGGAGCTGTTTTTT. It codes for CAWSRDRPPGELFF.